Following are 4 T cell receptor beta chains from one sample sequenced in a study of blood T cell repertoires in COVID-19. Some clones are missing from TCRdb's copy, which holds only in-frame ones; the method was immunoSEQ multiplex PCR. The sample records roughly 230,000 clones, 80% to 85% being singletons. Sample: peripheral blood. These receptors all stem from a man between 45 and 60 years old with active or convalescent COVID-19.

In nucleotides, the CDR3 is TGCAGTGCTAGTCAGGGGGGGAACACTGAAGCTTTCTTT. Amino acid sequence: CSASQGGNTEAFF. The chain joins TRBV20-1 to TRBJ1-1; 7 nucleotides agree with TRBD1. The CDR3 sequence is 13 residues long. V lost 3 bases and J lost 1; bases outside the gene matches: 2. CDR1 is DFQATT and CDR2 is SNEGSKA in the germline V gene (reference sequence).

The chain uses TRBV10-2 and TRBJ2-5; TRBD2 is a possible D gene (7 bases). CDR1 and CDR2 from the germline V gene are WSHSY and SAAADI. This CDR3 contains 16 residues. Trimming shortened V by 8 bases and J by 4 bases, and 23 bases separated the two germline ends. The CDR3 protein is CASWGPAGGPGETQYF. DNA for the CDR3: TGCGCCAGCTGGGGACCCGCCGGGGGGCCAGGAGAGACCCAGTACTTC.

The chain couples TRBV7-3 to TRBJ1-6; 7 positions agree with TRBD1. V dropped 0 bases and J dropped 10; count of bases not matched to a gene: 9. This CDR3 has 16 residues. CDR1 and CDR2 (germline): SGHTA, FQGTGA. The CDR3 coding sequence is TGTGCCAGCAGCTTAACCTCGGACAGGCGGAACTCACCCCTCCACTTT. It yields the protein CASSLTSDRRNSPLHF.

V usage is TRBV25-1 and J usage is TRBJ2-5; 10 bases are a match to TRBD1. Germline trimming cut 5 bases from V and 5 bases from J; bases unmatched to any gene: 14. CDR3 length: 17 residues. Germline values: CDR1 MGHDK, CDR2 SYGVNS. CDR3 sequence reads: CASSPRGTGVLPETQYF. The CDR3 nucleotides read TGTGCCAGCAGTCCCCGAGGGACAGGGGTGCTCCCGGAGACCCAGTACTTC.